This TCR beta chain was obtained from a study of blood T cell repertoires in COVID-19. Study background: COVID-19 samples collected from the United States, Italy and Spain covered acute and convalescent phases. In each case, the material was cDNA or gDNA derived from T cells, B-cell-depleted T cells, or PBMCs.

Original processing methods: Reference gene primer amplification yielded estimated nucleated cell counts. Data came from immunoSEQ multiplex PCR; TCRdb stores just in-frame clones and leaves some out. The DNA gave D and trimming, while V, J and clone size come from that table. The data show hundreds of thousands of clones, less than 85% seen once. The sequenced material came from peripheral blood. This receptor was identified in a woman older than 75 with acute or convalescent COVID-19.

CDR3 region: CASSLAGTANTEAFF. The CDR3 nucleotides read TGTGCCAGCAGCTTAGCCGGGACAGCGAACACTGAAGCTTTCTTT. The chain combines TRBV11-1 with TRBJ1-1, with 7 nucleotides matching TRBD1. The CDR3 sequence is 15 residues long. Germline trimming cut 0 bases from V and 1 base from J; bases unmatched to any gene: 2. CDR1 and CDR2 from the germline V gene are SGHAT and FQDESV (reference sequence).